The next 5 T cell receptor beta chains were all read from a single sample in a study of beta chain features in type 1 diabetes. The sequenced template was cDNA made from the entire isolated RNA. Using immunoSEQ multiplex PCR, the repertoire was profiled, and TCRdb retains in-frame clones only, with some absent. The profile shows more than 150,000 clones, about 13% of them singletons. Sequenced input: central memory CD4+ T cells from blood. The receptors were gathered from a young woman in good health.

This chain connects TRBV28 to TRBJ1-1; D perhaps matches TRBD1 (5 bases). Trimming took 10 bases from V and 1 from J, leaving 10 bases between them. The CDR3 is made up of 12 amino acids. The germline gives CDR1 MDHEN, CDR2 SYDVKM. The CDR3 loop is CATGGGNTEAFF. The CDR3 region has the DNA TGTGCCACCGGCGGGGGGAACACTGAAGCTTTCTTT.

The rearrangement joins TRBV7-9 to TRBJ2-2; the match to TRBD2 covers 10 bases. Germline CDR1 SEHNR, CDR2 FQNEAQ (reference sequence). This CDR3 region has 16 residues. V trimming: 2 bases; J trimming: 4 bases; junction bases outside the gene matches: 4. The CDR3 sequence is CASSLSAGGPTGELFF. The CDR3 coding sequence is TGTGCCAGCAGCTTATCAGCGGGAGGGCCCACCGGGGAGCTGTTTTTT. The full variable domain, rest sourced from reference TRBV7-9 and TRBJ2-2, is DTGVSQNPRHKITKRGQNVTFRCDPISEHNRLYWYRQTLGQGPEFLTYFQNEAQLEKSRLLSDRFSAERPKGSFSTLEIQRTEQGDSAMYLCASSLSAGGPTGELFFGEGSRLTVL.

This clone was counted between two and nine times. The chain joins TRBV29-1 to TRBJ2-7, with D maybe TRBD2 (5 bases). The germline V gene encodes CDR1 SQVTM and CDR2 ANQGSEA. V was clipped by 6 bases and J by 4 bases, with 10 bases between them. This CDR3 is 11 amino acids long. Here the CDR3 reads CSVAELYEQYF. The CDR3 DNA reads TGCAGCGTAGCGGAGCTTTACGAGCAGTACTTC.

J is TRBJ2-5 and V is TRBV11-2; D possibly corresponds to TRBD1 (6 bases). Germline V gene sequence: CDR1 SGHAT, CDR2 FQNNGV. The CDR3 spans 15 residues. Deletions cut 1 base from V and 4 bases from J, with 13 bases between. CDR3 loop: CASSLGPARGETQYF. Written as DNA, the CDR3 is TGTGCCAGCAGCTTAGGTCCCGCCAGGGGAGAGACCCAGTACTTC. Based on the CDR3 plus reference TRBV11-2 and TRBJ2-5, the full variable domain is EAGVAQSPRYKIIEKRQSVAFWCNPISGHATLYWYQQILGQGPKLLIQFQNNGVVDDSQLPKDRFSAERLKGVDSTLKIQPAKLEDSAVYLCASSLGPARGETQYFGPGTRLLVL.

The chain recombines TRBV9 with TRBJ1-1; D is unclear. The CDR3 sequence is 15 residues long. Germline V gives CDR1 SGDLS, CDR2 YYNGEE. The V gene lost 4 bases and the J gene lost 1 base, with 14 bases spanning the gap. CDR3: CASSLLLTGNTEAFF. CDR3 nucleotides: TGTGCCAGCAGCCTACTATTGACCGGGAACACTGAAGCTTTCTTT.